This T cell receptor beta chain was obtained from a study of T cell clonality in common variable immunodeficiency. Study results and caveats: CVID subjects shared fewer TCRbeta clones than healthy controls did. TCRbeta clonality was increased in CVID versus healthy controls. Fewer deletions and N-nucleotide insertions were reportedly seen in common variable immunodeficiency TCR beta sequences.

Here immunoSEQ multiplex PCR was the method, and the copy in TCRdb shows in-frame clones only, minus some. The sample presents approximately 46,000 clones, none singletons. The V and J ends lost 0 bases and 0 bases respectively, with 8 bases between them. There are 15 residues in the CDR3. Germline V lookup: CDR1 DFQATT, CDR2 SNEGSKA (reference sequence). This clone occurred many times. The antigen is unknown. The read falls 3 residues short of the CDR3 end, and the missing part is taken from the germline J gene. This chain joins TRBV20-1 and TRBJ1-4, with unresolved D. This clonotype originated in a person between 18 and 75 years old in good health. Sequencing was carried out using peripheral blood mononuclear cells. The CDR3 bases that were read are TGCAGTGCTAGAGATCCCCAGTCAACTAATGAAAAA. Its translation: CSARDPQSTNEK. The whole CDR3 sequence is CSARDPQSTNEKLFF.